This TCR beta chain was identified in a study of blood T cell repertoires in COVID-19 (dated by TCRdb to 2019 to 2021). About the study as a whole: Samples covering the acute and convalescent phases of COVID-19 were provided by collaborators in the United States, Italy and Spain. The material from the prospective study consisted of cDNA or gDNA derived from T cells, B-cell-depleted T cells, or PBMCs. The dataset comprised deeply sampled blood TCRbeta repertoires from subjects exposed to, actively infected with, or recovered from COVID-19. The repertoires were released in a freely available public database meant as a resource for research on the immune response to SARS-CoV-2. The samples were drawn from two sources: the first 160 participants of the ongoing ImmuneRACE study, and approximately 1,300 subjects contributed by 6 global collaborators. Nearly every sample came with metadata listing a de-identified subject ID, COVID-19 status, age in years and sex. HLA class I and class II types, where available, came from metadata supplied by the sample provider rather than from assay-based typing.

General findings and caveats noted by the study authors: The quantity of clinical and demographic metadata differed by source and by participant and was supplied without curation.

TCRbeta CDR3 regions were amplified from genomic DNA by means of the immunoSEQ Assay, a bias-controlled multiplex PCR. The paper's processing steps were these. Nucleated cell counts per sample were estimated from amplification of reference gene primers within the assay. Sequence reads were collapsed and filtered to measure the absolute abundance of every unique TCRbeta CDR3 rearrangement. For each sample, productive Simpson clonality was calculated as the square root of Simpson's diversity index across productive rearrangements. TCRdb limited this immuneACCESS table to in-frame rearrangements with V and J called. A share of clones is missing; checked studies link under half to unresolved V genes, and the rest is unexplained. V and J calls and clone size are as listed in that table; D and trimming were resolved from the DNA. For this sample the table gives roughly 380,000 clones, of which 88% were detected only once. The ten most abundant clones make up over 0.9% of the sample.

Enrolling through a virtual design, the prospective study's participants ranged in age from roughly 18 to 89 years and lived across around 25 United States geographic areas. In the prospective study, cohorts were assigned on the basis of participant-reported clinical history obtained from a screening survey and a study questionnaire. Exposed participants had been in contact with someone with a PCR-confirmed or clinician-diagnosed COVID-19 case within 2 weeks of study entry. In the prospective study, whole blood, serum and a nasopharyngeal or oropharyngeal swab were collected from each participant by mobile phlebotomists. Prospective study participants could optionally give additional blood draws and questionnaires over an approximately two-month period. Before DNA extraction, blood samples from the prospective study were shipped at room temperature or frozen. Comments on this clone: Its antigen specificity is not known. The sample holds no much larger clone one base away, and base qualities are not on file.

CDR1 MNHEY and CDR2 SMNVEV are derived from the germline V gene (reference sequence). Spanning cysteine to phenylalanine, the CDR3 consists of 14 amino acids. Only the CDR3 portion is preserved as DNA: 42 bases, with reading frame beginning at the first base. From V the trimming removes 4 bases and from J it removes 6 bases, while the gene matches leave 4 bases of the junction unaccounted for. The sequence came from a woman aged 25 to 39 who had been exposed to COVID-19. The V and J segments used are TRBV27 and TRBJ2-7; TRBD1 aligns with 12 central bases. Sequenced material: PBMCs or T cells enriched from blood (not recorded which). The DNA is TGTGCCAGCAGTTATGGGACAGGGGGCAGCGAGCAGTACTTC. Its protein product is CASSYGTGGSEQYF.